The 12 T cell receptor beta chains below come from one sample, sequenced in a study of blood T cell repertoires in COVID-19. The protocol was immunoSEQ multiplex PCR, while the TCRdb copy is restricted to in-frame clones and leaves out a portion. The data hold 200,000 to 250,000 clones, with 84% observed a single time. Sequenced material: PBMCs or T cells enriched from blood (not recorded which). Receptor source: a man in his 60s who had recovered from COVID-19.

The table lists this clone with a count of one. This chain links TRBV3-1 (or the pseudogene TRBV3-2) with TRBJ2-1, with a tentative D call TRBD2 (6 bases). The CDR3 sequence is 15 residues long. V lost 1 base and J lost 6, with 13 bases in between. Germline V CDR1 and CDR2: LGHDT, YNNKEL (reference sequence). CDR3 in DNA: TGTGCCAGCAGCCAAGTGGTGCTAGCGACCAATGAGCAGTTCTTC. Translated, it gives CASSQVVLATNEQFF.

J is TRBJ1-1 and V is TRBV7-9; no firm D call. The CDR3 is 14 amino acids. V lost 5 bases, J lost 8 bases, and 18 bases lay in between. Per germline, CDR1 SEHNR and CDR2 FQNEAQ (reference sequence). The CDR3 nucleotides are TGTGCCAGCAGCCCCCTGGCCTCGTTTGCAGAAGCTTTCTTT. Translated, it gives CASSPLASFAEAFF.

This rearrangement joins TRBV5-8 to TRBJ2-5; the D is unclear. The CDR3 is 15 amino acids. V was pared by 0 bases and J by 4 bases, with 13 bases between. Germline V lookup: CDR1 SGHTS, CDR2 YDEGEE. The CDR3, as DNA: TGTGCCAGCAGCTTGGAAGTAGGAACTACAGAGACCCAGTACTTC. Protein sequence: CASSLEVGTTETQYF.

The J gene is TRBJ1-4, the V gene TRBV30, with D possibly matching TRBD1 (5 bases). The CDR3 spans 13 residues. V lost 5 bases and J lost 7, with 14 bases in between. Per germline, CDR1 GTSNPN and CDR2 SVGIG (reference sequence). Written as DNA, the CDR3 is TGTGCCTGGGCGACAGCCGGGGGTGAAAAACTGTTTTTT. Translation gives CAWATAGGEKLFF.

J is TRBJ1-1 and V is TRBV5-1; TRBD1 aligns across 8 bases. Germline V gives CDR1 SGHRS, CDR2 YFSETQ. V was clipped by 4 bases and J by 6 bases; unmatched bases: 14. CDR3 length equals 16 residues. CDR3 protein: CASSRGQGGQRAEAFF. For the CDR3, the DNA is TGCGCCAGCAGCCGCGGACAGGGAGGACAGCGAGCTGAAGCTTTCTTT.

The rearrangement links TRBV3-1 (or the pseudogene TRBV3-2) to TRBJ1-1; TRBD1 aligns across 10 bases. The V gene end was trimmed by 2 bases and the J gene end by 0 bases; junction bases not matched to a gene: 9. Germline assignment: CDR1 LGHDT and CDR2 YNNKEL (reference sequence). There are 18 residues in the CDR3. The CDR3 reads CASSQPTRDRGMNTEAFF. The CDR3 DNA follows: TGTGCCAGCAGCCAACCAACCCGGGACAGGGGCATGAACACTGAAGCTTTCTTT.

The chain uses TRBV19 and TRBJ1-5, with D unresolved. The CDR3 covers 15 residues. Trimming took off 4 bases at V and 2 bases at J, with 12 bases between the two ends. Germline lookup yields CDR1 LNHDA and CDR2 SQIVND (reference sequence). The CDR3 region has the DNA TGTGCCAGTAGTACAATGAGGATTGGCAATCAGCCCCAGCATTTT. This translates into CASSTMRIGNQPQHF.

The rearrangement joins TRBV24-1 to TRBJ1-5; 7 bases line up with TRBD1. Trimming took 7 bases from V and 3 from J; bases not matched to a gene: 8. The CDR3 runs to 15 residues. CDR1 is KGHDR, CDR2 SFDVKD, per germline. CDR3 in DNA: TGTGCCACCAGCCACTCAGGGGGTTCCAATCAGCCCCAGCATTTT. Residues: CATSHSGGSNQPQHF.

The CDR3 sequence is CATSVGLANSYEQYF. Here the CDR3 DNA reads TGTGCCACCAGCGTGGGACTAGCGAACTCCTACGAGCAGTACTTC. V usage is TRBV15 and J usage is TRBJ2-7; 10 bases are a match to TRBD2. Germline CDR1 reads LNHNV; CDR2 reads YYDKDF (reference sequence). V trimming: 5 bases; J trimming: 0 bases; junction bases outside the gene matches: 4. This CDR3 region has 15 residues.

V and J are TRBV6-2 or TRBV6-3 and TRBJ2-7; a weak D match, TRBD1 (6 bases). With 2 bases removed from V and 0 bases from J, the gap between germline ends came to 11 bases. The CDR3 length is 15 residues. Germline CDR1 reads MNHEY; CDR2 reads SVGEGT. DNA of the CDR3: TGTGCCAGCAGTTACCCGGACAGTGCCTCCTACGAGCAGTACTTC. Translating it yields CASSYPDSASYEQYF.

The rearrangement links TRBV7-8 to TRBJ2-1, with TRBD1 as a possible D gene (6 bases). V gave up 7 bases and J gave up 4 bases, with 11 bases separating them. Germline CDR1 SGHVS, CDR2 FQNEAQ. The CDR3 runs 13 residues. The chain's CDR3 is CASTRGSYNEQFF. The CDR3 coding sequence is TGTGCCAGCACGAGGGGGTCATACAATGAGCAGTTCTTC. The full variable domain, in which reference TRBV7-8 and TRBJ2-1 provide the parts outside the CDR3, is GAGVSQSPRYKVAKRGQDVALRCDPISGHVSLFWYQQALGQGPEFLTYFQNEAQLDKSGLPSDRFFAERPEGSVSTLKIQRTQQEDSAVYLCASTRGSYNEQFFGPGTRLTVL.

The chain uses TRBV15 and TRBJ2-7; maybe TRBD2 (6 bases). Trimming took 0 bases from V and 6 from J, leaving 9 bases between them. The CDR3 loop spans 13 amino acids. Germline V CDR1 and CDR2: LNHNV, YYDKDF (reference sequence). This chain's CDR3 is CATSRDRGFEQYF. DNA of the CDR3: TGTGCCACCAGCAGAGATCGGGGGTTCGAGCAGTACTTC.